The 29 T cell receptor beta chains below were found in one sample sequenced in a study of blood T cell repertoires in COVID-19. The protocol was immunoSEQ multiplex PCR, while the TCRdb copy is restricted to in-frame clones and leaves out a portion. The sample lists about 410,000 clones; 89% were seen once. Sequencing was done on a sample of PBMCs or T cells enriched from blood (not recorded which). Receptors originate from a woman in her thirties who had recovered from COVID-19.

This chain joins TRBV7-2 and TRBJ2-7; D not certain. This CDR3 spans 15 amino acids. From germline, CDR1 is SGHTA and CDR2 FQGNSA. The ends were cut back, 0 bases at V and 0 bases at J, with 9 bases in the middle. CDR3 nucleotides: TGTGCCAGCAGCTTAGCCGGCTCTAGCTCCTACGAGCAGTACTTC. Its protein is CASSLAGSSSYEQYF.

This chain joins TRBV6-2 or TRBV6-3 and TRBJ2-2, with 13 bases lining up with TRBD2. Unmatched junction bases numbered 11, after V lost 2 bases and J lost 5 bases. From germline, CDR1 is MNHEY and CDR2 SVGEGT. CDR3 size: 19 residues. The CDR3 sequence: CASSYAGLAGAGLTGELFF. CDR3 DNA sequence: TGTGCCAGCAGTTACGCCGGACTAGCGGGGGCTGGATTGACCGGGGAGCTGTTTTTT.

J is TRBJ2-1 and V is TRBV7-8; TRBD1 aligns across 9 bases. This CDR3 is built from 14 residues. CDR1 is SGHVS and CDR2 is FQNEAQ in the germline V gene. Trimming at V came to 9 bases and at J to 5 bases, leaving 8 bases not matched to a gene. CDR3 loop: CASSGQGPHNEQFF. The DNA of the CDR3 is TGTGCCAGTTCGGGACAGGGTCCCCACAATGAGCAGTTCTTC. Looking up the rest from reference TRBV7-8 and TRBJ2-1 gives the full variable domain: GAGVSQSPRYKVAKRGQDVALRCDPISGHVSLFWYQQALGQGPEFLTYFQNEAQLDKSGLPSDRFFAERPEGSVSTLKIQRTQQEDSAVYLCASSGQGPHNEQFFGPGTRLTVL.

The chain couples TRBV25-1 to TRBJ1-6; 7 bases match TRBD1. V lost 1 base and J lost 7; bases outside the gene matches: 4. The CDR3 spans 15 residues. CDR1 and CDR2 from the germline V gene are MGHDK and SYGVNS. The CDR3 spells CASSESGGRNSPLHF. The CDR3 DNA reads TGTGCCAGCAGTGAATCAGGGGGTAGGAATTCACCCCTCCACTTT.

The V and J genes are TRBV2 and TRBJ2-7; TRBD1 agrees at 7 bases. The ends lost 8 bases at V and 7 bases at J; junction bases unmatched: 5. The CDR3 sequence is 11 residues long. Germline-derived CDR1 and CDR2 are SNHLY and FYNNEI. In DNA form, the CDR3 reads TGTGCCAGCGCCACAGGGGAAGAGCAGTACTTC. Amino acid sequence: CASATGEEQYF.

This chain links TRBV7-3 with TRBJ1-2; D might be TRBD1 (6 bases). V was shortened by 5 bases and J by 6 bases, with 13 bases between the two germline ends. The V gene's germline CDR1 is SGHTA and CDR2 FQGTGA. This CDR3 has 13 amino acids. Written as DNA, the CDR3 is TGTGCCAGCAGCCAAGGAAGACAGGATGGCTACACCTTC. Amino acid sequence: CASSQGRQDGYTF. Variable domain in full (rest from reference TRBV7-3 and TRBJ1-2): GAGVSQTPSNKVTEKGKYVELRCDPISGHTALYWYRQSLGQGPEFLIYFQGTGAADDSGLPNDRFFAVRPEGSVSTLKIQRTERGDSAVYLCASSQGRQDGYTFGSGTRLTVV.

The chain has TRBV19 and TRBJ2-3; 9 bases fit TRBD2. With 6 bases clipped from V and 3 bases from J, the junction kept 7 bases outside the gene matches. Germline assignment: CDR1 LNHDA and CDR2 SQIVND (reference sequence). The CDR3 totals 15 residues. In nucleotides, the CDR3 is TGTGCCAGTAGCAATCCGGGACTAGCTACAGATACGCAGTATTTT. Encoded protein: CASSNPGLATDTQYF.

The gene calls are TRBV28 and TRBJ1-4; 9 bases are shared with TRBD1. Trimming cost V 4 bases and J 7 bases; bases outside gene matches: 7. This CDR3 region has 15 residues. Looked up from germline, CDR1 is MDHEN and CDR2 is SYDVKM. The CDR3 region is CASSSTTGGGEKLFF. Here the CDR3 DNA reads TGTGCCAGCAGTTCAACGACAGGGGGTGGTGAAAAACTGTTTTTT.

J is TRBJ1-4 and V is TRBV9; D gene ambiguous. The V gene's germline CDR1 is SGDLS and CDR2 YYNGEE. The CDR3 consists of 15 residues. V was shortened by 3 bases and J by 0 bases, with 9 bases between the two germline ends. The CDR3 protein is CASSESAATNEKLFF. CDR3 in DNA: TGTGCCAGCAGCGAGAGCGCTGCAACTAATGAAAAACTGTTTTTT.

The CDR3 region is CASSPPGGGSPLHF. The CDR3 bases are TGTGCCAGCTCACCACCGGGTGGCGGTTCACCCCTCCACTTT. The chain is built from TRBV18 and TRBJ1-6; D ambiguous. Trimming cost V 0 bases and J 9 bases, with 9 bases left between them. Germline CDR1 reads KGHSH; CDR2 reads LQKENI. This CDR3 region has 14 residues.

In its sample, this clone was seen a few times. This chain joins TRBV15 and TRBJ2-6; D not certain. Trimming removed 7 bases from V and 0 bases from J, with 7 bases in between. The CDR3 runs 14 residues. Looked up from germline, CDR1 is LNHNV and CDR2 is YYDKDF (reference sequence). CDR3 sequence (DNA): TGTGCCACCAAGGAGCTCTCTGGGGCCAACGTCCTGACTTTC. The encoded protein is CATKELSGANVLTF.

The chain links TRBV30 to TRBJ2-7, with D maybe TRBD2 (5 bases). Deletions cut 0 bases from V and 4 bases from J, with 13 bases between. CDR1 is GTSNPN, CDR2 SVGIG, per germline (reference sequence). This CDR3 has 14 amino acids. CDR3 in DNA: TGTGCCTGGAGTGTACCTGGGAGCGGTTACGAGCAGTACTTC. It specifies CAWSVPGSGYEQYF.

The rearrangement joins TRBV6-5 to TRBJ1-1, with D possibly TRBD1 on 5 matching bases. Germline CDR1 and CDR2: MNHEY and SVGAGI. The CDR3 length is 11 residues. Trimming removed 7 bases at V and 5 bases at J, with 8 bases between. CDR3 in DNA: TGTGCCAGCAAGGGGCGGACTGAAGCTTTCTTT. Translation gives CASKGRTEAFF.

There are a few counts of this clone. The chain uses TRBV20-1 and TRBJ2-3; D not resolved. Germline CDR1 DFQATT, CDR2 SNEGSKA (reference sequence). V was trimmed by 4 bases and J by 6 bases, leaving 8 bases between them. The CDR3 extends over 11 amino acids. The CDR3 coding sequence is TGCAGTGCTATTATCTCCGATACGCAGTATTTT. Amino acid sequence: CSAIISDTQYF.

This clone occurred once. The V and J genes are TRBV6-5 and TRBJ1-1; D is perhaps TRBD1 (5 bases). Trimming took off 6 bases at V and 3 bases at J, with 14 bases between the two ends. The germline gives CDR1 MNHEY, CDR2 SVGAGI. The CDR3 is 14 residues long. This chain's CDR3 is CASREGMYDTEAFF. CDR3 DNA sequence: TGTGCCAGCAGGGAGGGGATGTATGACACTGAAGCTTTCTTT.

The CDR3 reads CASDREEETQYF. The CDR3 DNA follows: TGTGCCTCGGATCGGGAGGAAGAGACCCAGTACTTC. J is TRBJ2-5 and V is TRBV30; 7 bases fit TRBD2. Trimming removed 7 bases from V and 3 bases from J; junction bases left unmatched: 5. CDR3 length: 12 amino acids. Germline-derived CDR1 and CDR2 are GTSNPN and SVGIG (reference sequence). The whole variable domain, remainder taken from reference TRBV30 and TRBJ2-5, is SQTIHQWPATLVQPVGSPLSLECTVEGTSNPNLYWYRQAAGRGLQLLFYSVGIGQISSEVPQNLSASRPQDRQFILSSKKLLLSDSGFYLCASDREEETQYFGPGTRLLVL.

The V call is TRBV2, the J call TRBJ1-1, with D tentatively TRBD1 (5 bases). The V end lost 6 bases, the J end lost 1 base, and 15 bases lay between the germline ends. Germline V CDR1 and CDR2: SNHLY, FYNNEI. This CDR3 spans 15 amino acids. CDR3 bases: TGTGCCAGCAGCGCAGGGCGGATTCGGAACACTGAAGCTTTCTTT. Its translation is CASSAGRIRNTEAFF.

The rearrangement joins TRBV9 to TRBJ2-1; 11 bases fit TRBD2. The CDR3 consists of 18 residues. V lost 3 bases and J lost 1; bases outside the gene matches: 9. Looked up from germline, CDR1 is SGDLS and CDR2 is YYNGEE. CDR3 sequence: CASSGSASGRFSYNEQFF. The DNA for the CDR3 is TGTGCCAGCAGCGGAAGTGCTAGCGGGAGGTTTTCCTACAATGAGCAGTTCTTC.

The CDR3 reads CASSLNRGLYYGYTF. The CDR3 DNA reads TGTGCCAGCAGCCTCAACAGGGGACTCTACTATGGCTACACCTTC. J is TRBJ1-2 and V is TRBV5-6; 7 bases line up with TRBD1. CDR3 length: 15 amino acids. J was trimmed by 3 bases and V by 4 bases; bases with no gene match: 9. CDR1 and CDR2 (germline): SGHDT, YYEEEE. Drawing the rest from reference TRBV5-6 and TRBJ1-2, the complete variable domain is DAGVTQSPTHLIKTRGQQVTLRCSPKSGHDTVSWYQQALGQGPQFIFQYYEEEERQRGNFPDRFSGHQFPNYSSELNVNALLLGDSALYLCASSLNRGLYYGYTFGSGTRLTVV.

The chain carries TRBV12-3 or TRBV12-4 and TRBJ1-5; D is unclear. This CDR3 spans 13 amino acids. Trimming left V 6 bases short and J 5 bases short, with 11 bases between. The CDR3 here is CASSLERYQPQHF. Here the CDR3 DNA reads TGTGCCAGCAGCCTGGAGAGATATCAGCCCCAGCATTTT.

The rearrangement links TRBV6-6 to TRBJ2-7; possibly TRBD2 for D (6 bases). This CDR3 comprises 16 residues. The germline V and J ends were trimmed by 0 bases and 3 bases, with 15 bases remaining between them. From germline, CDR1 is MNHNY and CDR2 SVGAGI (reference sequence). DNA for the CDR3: TGTGCCAGCAGTTACTCGACGGCTAGCGATCGCTACGAGCAGTACTTC. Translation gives CASSYSTASDRYEQYF.

The DNA for the CDR3 is TGCGCCAGCAGCTTTGCCTCGGGCGAGCAGTACTTC. This gives the protein CASSFASGEQYF. The V and J genes are TRBV5-1 and TRBJ2-7, with D uncertain. V gave up 2 bases and J gave up 6 bases, with 9 bases separating them. CDR3 size: 12 residues. CDR1 and CDR2 (germline): SGHRS, YFSETQ.

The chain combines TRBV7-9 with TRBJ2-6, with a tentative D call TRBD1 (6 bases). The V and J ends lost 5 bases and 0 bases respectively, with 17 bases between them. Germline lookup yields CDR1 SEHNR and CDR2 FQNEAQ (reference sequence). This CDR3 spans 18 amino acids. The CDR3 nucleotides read TGTGCCAGCAGCCCCCAGACAGGTCGCTCCTCTGGGGCCAACGTCCTGACTTTC. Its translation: CASSPQTGRSSGANVLTF.

The CDR3 DNA reads TGTGCCAGTCACCCCGACAGGGGGCCACCTAATGAAAAACTGTTTTTT. It encodes CASHPDRGPPNEKLFF. The genes are TRBV19 and TRBJ1-4; 10 positions agree with TRBD1. CDR1 LNHDA and CDR2 SQIVND come from the germline V gene (reference sequence). The ends lost 8 bases at V and 3 bases at J; junction bases unmatched: 9. The CDR3 covers 16 residues.

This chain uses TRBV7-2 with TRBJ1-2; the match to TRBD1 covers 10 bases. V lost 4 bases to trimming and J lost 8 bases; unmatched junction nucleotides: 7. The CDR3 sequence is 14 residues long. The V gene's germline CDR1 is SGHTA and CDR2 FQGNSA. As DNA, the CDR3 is TGTGCCAGCAGCTCGGGGACAGGGGAAAGCGGCTACACCTTC. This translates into CASSSGTGESGYTF. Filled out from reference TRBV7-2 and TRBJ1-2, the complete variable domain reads GAGVSQSPSNKVTEKGKDVELRCDPISGHTALYWYRQSLGQGLEFLIYFQGNSAPDKSGLPSDRFSAERTGGSVSTLTIQRTQQEDSAVYLCASSSGTGESGYTFGSGTRLTVV.

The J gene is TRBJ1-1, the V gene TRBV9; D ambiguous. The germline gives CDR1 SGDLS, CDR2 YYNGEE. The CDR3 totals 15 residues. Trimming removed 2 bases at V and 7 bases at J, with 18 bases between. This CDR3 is CASSVSPLVSVEAFF. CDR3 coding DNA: TGTGCCAGCAGCGTCTCCCCCCTTGTGAGTGTTGAAGCTTTCTTT. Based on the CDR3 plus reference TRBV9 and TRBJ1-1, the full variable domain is DSGVTQTPKHLITATGQRVTLRCSPRSGDLSVYWYQQSLDQGLQFLIQYYNGEERAKGNILERFSAQQFPDLHSELNLSSLELGDSALYFCASSVSPLVSVEAFFGQGTRLTVV.

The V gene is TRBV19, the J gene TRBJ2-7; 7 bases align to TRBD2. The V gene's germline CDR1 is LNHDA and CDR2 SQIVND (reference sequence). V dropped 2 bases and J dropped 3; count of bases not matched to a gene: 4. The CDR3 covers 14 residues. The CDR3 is CASSISGGGYEQYF. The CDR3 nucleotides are TGTGCCAGTAGTATATCCGGCGGGGGCTACGAGCAGTACTTC.

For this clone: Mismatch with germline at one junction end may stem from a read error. The chain's CDR3 is CASSPDRDSRLFF. The CDR3 DNA reads as TGCGCCAGCAGCCCAGACCGGGACAGTCGGTTGTTTTTT. The chain uses TRBV4-3 and TRBJ1-5; the match to TRBD1 covers 7 bases. Germline V CDR1 and CDR2: LGHNA, YSLEER. This CDR3 is 13 amino acids long.

This CDR3 is CASRKGQGAYEQYF. The CDR3, as DNA: TGTGCCAGCAGAAAAGGACAGGGGGCTTACGAGCAGTACTTC. V usage is TRBV6-5 and J usage is TRBJ2-7; 11 bases agree with TRBD1. Germline V CDR1 and CDR2: MNHEY, SVGAGI. The junction had 5 bases not matched to a gene; V was cut back by 6 bases and J by 4 bases. This CDR3 is 14 amino acids long.